These 26 T cell receptor beta chains were sequenced from one sample in a study of blood T cell repertoires in COVID-19. Sequenced by immunoSEQ multiplex PCR; TCRdb stores in-frame clones only, minus some. The sample carries some 100,000 clones, around nine tenths recorded once. What was sequenced was peripheral blood. The source of these receptors is a man aged 45-60 years with acute or convalescent COVID-19.

The sample holds one count of this clone. The V gene is TRBV4-1, the J gene TRBJ2-7; TRBD1 matches at 7 bases. CDR3 length: 16 residues. V was pared by 4 bases and J by 0 bases, with 9 bases of the junction left unmatched. Per germline, CDR1 MGHRA and CDR2 YSYEKL. CDR3 protein: CASSPSQQGSSYEQYF. In DNA, the CDR3 is TGCGCCAGCAGCCCCAGCCAACAGGGGAGCTCCTACGAGCAGTACTTC.

The V and J genes are TRBV7-2 and TRBJ2-2; D unclear. The germline V gene encodes CDR1 SGHTA and CDR2 FQGNSA. V was cut by 2 bases and J by 5 bases, with 18 bases left in between. The CDR3 covers 17 residues. The CDR3 loop is CASSLPPRVVRTGELFF. CDR3 bases: TGTGCCAGCAGCTTACCCCCCCGGGTCGTGCGTACCGGGGAGCTGTTTTTT.

The chain recombines TRBV2 with TRBJ1-1; D ambiguous. V dropped 1 base and J dropped 5 bases, with 5 bases sitting between them. This CDR3 contains 12 residues. The V gene's germline CDR1 is SNHLY and CDR2 FYNNEI. This chain's CDR3 is CASSEDLTEAFF. The CDR3 DNA follows: TGTGCCAGCAGTGAAGATCTTACTGAAGCTTTCTTT.

This rearrangement joins TRBV5-5 to TRBJ1-2, with D perhaps matching TRBD1 (5 bases). CDR3 length equals 15 residues. Germline V CDR1 and CDR2: SGHKS, YYEKEE (reference sequence). Deletions cut 6 bases from V and 0 bases from J, with 15 bases between. The CDR3 loop reads CASIGAGSANYGYTF. In nucleotides, the CDR3 is TGTGCCAGCATCGGAGCAGGGTCCGCTAACTATGGCTACACCTTC.

The chain uses TRBV24-1 and TRBJ1-2; possible D gene TRBD1, 5 bases. The germline V gene has CDR1 KGHDR and CDR2 SFDVKD. CDR3 length: 15 residues. The V and J ends lost 7 bases and 5 bases respectively, with 19 bases between them. The CDR3 region has the DNA TGTGCCACCAGCCCTCTCGACAGACAACCTTATGGCTACACCTTC. Amino acids: CATSPLDRQPYGYTF.

This clone was detected only a few times. The chain employs TRBV4-1 and TRBJ2-7; D call uncertain. Trimming left V 4 bases short and J 3 bases short, with 10 bases between. There are 13 residues in the CDR3. Germline CDR1 is MGHRA and CDR2 is YSYEKL. This CDR3 reads CASSLQNGYEQYF. The CDR3 bases are TGCGCCAGCAGCCTACAAAATGGCTACGAGCAGTACTTC.

V is TRBV19 and J is TRBJ2-2; tentative D call: TRBD1 (5 bases). Germline V CDR1 and CDR2: LNHDA, SQIVND (reference sequence). The length of the CDR3 is 17 residues. V dropped 7 bases and J dropped 1 base, with 19 bases sitting between them. CDR3 region: CASTPARRGWNTGELFF. The CDR3 DNA follows: TGTGCCAGTACCCCCGCCAGAAGGGGATGGAACACCGGGGAGCTGTTTTTT.

This sequence joins TRBV7-9 and TRBJ2-5; TRBD2 matches 10 bases. The CDR3 totals 15 residues. With V trimmed by 5 bases and J by 3 bases, 6 bases remained unmatched. Looked up from germline, CDR1 is SEHNR and CDR2 is FQNEAQ (reference sequence). The CDR3 protein is CASSTRTSGEETQYF. CDR3 nucleotides: TGTGCCAGCAGCACCCGGACTAGCGGAGAAGAGACCCAGTACTTC.

The J gene is TRBJ2-1, the V gene TRBV5-4; D unclear. CDR1 and CDR2 from the germline V gene are SGHNT and YYREEE (reference sequence). The V end lost 3 bases, the J end lost 9 bases, and 10 bases lay between the germline ends. The CDR3 runs to 12 residues. DNA of the CDR3: TGTGCCAGCAGCTCTTCCGGGTCTGAGCAGTTCTTC. Translation gives CASSSSGSEQFF. Together with reference TRBV5-4 and TRBJ2-1, the CDR3 gives the full variable domain: ETGVTQSPTHLIKTRGQQVTLRCSSQSGHNTVSWYQQALGQGPQFIFQYYREEENGRGNFPPRFSGLQFPNYSSELNVNALELDDSALYLCASSSSGSEQFFGPGTRLTVL.

This clone came up once. V and J are TRBV27 and TRBJ1-1, with 11 bases lining up with TRBD1. Looked up from germline, CDR1 is MNHEY and CDR2 is SMNVEV (reference sequence). Trimming removed 0 bases from V and 4 bases from J; junction bases left unmatched: 7. There are 17 residues in the CDR3. CDR3 DNA: TGTGCCAGCAGTTTATCCCAGGACAGGGGGCTGGGCACTGAAGCTTTCTTT. It encodes CASSLSQDRGLGTEAFF.

This clone has a handful of counts. The chain has TRBV14 and TRBJ2-3; possible D gene TRBD1, 5 bases. Trimming removed 3 bases at V and 2 bases at J, with 15 bases between. Germline loops: CDR1 SGHDN, CDR2 FVKESK. This CDR3 region has 16 residues. The CDR3 nucleotides read TGTGCCAGCAGCCAGAGGACAAACCTTAACACAGATACGCAGTATTTT. It translates to CASSQRTNLNTDTQYF.

This clone came up once. V and J are TRBV7-2 and TRBJ2-7; weak D call: TRBD2 (6 bases). Germline V gives CDR1 SGHTA, CDR2 FQGNSA. This CDR3 is built from 15 residues. Trimming cost V 1 base and J 4 bases, with 14 bases left between them. Here the CDR3 reads CASSLELAQPYEQYF. The CDR3, as DNA: TGTGCCAGCAGCTTAGAACTAGCCCAGCCGTACGAGCAGTACTTC.

The chain joins TRBV20-1 to TRBJ2-1, with TRBD2 identical over 10 bases. The germline gives CDR1 DFQATT, CDR2 SNEGSKA (reference sequence). After removal of 3 bases from V and 5 bases from J, the junction contained 4 bases not matched to a gene. CDR3 length: 14 residues. CDR3 residues: CSASIAGGHNEQFF. The CDR3 bases are TGCAGTGCTAGTATAGCGGGAGGCCACAATGAGCAGTTCTTC.

The chain joins TRBV25-1 to TRBJ2-1, with D unclear. V shed 1 base and J shed 8 bases, with 9 bases lying between them. The CDR3 loop spans 13 amino acids. The germline V gene has CDR1 MGHDK and CDR2 SYGVNS. CDR3 sequence: CASSESPLDEQFF. CDR3 DNA: TGTGCCAGCAGTGAATCCCCACTGGATGAGCAGTTCTTC.

J is TRBJ1-5 and V is TRBV7-9; 7 bases are a match to TRBD1. With 1 base clipped from V and 7 bases from J, the junction kept 4 bases outside the gene matches. The germline gives CDR1 SEHNR, CDR2 FQNEAQ (reference sequence). The CDR3 length is 14 residues. In DNA form, the CDR3 reads TGTGCCAGCAGCTTAGGAGGGGGCGGACAGCCCCAGCATTTT. As protein: CASSLGGGGQPQHF.

As to this clone: Other DNA variants within this sample encode the same CDR3. V and J are TRBV5-4 and TRBJ2-2; D ambiguous. This CDR3 is 12 amino acids long. The ends were cut back, 4 bases at V and 2 bases at J, with 3 bases in the middle. Germline lookup yields CDR1 SGHNT and CDR2 YYREEE (reference sequence). This CDR3 reads CASSPNTGELFF. The DNA for the CDR3 is TGTGCCAGCAGCCCTAACACCGGGGAGCTGTTTTTT.

This chain uses TRBV7-2 with TRBJ2-1, with 10 bases lining up with TRBD2. J lost 10 bases, V lost 1 base, and 7 bases had no gene match. Germline V lookup: CDR1 SGHTA, CDR2 FQGNSA. The CDR3 has 15 residues. CDR3 residues: CASSLVLAGVEEQFF. The CDR3 DNA is TGTGCCAGCAGCTTAGTCCTAGCGGGAGTAGAAGAGCAGTTCTTC.

This chain connects TRBV10-3 to TRBJ1-2; TRBD1 aligns across 9 bases. Germline V gene data show CDR1 as ENHRY and CDR2 as SYGVKD. The V gene end was trimmed by 7 bases and the J gene end by 0 bases; junction bases not matched to a gene: 12. The CDR3 consists of 17 residues. The CDR3: CAITSDRGSSPNYGYTF. The DNA for the CDR3 is TGTGCCATCACCTCTGACAGGGGGAGTAGTCCTAACTATGGCTACACCTTC.

The chain carries TRBV2 and TRBJ1-1; D unclear. V was clipped by 1 base and J by 0 bases, with 9 bases between them. CDR3 size: 15 residues. The V gene's germline CDR1 is SNHLY and CDR2 FYNNEI. Here the CDR3 reads CASSEGRAMNTEAFF. The CDR3 nucleotides are TGTGCCAGCAGTGAAGGGCGGGCCATGAACACTGAAGCTTTCTTT. Full variable domain (rest looked up from reference TRBV2 and TRBJ1-1): EPEVTQTPSHQVTQMGQEVILRCVPISNHLYFYWYRQILGQKVEFLVSFYNNEISEKSEIFDDQFSVERPDGSNFTLKIRSTKLEDSAMYFCASSEGRAMNTEAFFGQGTRLTVV.

The chain is built from TRBV7-2 and TRBJ1-4; 7 positions agree with TRBD1. V lost 1 base to trimming and J lost 5 bases; unmatched junction nucleotides: 7. This CDR3 is built from 16 residues. Germline assignment: CDR1 SGHTA and CDR2 FQGNSA. CDR3 sequence reads: CASSLVGDRRNEKLFF. The CDR3 DNA sequence: TGTGCCAGCAGCTTAGTCGGGGACAGAAGGAATGAAAAACTGTTTTTT.

This clone has just a few counts. The chain has TRBV27 and TRBJ2-3, with a tentative D call TRBD2 (6 bases). Per the germline V gene, CDR1 is MNHEY and CDR2 is SMNVEV (reference sequence). Trimming took off 5 bases at V and 11 bases at J, with 17 bases between the two ends. The CDR3 has 13 residues. The CDR3 DNA sequence: TGTGCCAGCAGTCCACCCGGGGGACGAGGGCAGTATTTT. Translation gives CASSPPGGRGQYF.

In this sample, this clone turned up once. This chain links TRBV5-1 with TRBJ2-7; no clear D. Trimming shortened V by 0 bases and J by 5 bases, and 12 bases separated the two germline ends. The CDR3 is 14 residues long. Germline CDR1 and CDR2: SGHRS and YFSETQ. CDR3: CASSLGAPKDEQYF. CDR3 bases: TGCGCCAGCAGCTTGGGGGCCCCCAAAGACGAGCAGTACTTC.

This clone came up a few times. The V gene is TRBV9, the J gene TRBJ2-7, with TRBD2 matching 7 bases. This CDR3 has 14 amino acids. J was trimmed by 6 bases and V by 0 bases; bases with no gene match: 6. CDR1 is SGDLS, CDR2 YYNGEE, per germline. CDR3 nucleotides: TGTGCCAGCAGCGTAGGGACTAGAGGTGGCGAGCAGTACTTC. It codes for CASSVGTRGGEQYF.

The genes are TRBV5-5 and TRBJ1-1; TRBD1 matches 7 bases. Germline V gene lookup returns CDR1 SGHKS and CDR2 YYEKEE (reference sequence). The CDR3 spans 15 residues. V shed 3 bases and J 6 bases; nucleotides not matched to a gene: 11. This chain's CDR3 is CASSSWTGIESEAFF. The CDR3 DNA follows: TGTGCCAGCAGCTCTTGGACAGGAATTGAATCTGAAGCTTTCTTT.

This chain connects TRBV5-1 to TRBJ2-7; 8 bases line up with TRBD2. Germline loops: CDR1 SGHRS, CDR2 YFSETQ. The CDR3 runs 15 residues. The ends lost 1 base at V and 5 bases at J; junction bases unmatched: 8. The CDR3 DNA is TGCGCCAGCAGCTTGACCGGGAGGGCCGGCGACGAGCAGTACTTC. Translating it yields CASSLTGRAGDEQYF.

The rearrangement uses TRBV4-1 and TRBJ1-1; TRBD1 agrees at 8 bases. This CDR3 is built from 20 residues. V shed 0 bases, J shed 3 bases, and the junction held 18 bases outside the gene matches. Germline V gene data show CDR1 as MGHRA and CDR2 as YSYEKL. The CDR3 sequence: CASSQDKSGTGSILDTEAFF. The CDR3 region has the DNA TGCGCCAGCAGCCAAGACAAATCGGGGACAGGTTCCATTTTGGACACTGAAGCTTTCTTT.